These 9 T cell receptor beta chains share one sample of origin, sequenced in a study of early T cells in non-severe SARS-CoV-2 infection. Using its own MiXCR run on the 5' RACE reads, TCRdb lists one record per CDR3 protein. The repertoire holds 85,000 to 100,000 distinct CDR3 sequences, with roughly 9.6% as singletons. The sample in question was whole blood, obtained at baseline. The receptors stem from an adult who was a healthcare worker with PCR-confirmed SARS-CoV-2 infection or an uninfected control (not recorded which).

This clonotype was seen at least ten times. Here the CDR3 DNA reads TGCAGTGCTAGTCCCTGGACTAGCGGCACAGATACGCAGTATTTT. It codes for CSASPWTSGTDTQYF. This chain links TRBV20-1 with TRBJ2-3; 9 bases align to TRBD2. Trimming at V came to 3 bases and at J to 1 base, leaving 5 bases not matched to a gene. The germline V gene has CDR1 DFQATT and CDR2 SNEGSKA (reference sequence). This CDR3 has 15 amino acids.

Ten or more counts support this clonotype. The chain has TRBV5-1 and TRBJ1-1; 7 positions agree with TRBD1. The CDR3 extends over 17 amino acids. Germline-derived CDR1 and CDR2 are SGHRS and YFSETQ. V dropped 4 bases and J dropped 4; count of bases not matched to a gene: 16. The DNA of the CDR3 is TGCGCCAGCAGCAGGAGGGGGGACAGCGAATCTCTCACTGAAGCTTTCTTT. Protein sequence: CASSRRGDSESLTEAFF.

This chain links TRBV12-3 or TRBV12-4 with TRBJ1-4; TRBD1 agrees at 7 bases. Unmatched junction bases numbered 1, after V lost 2 bases and J lost 4 bases. The CDR3 totals 14 residues. In nucleotides, the CDR3 is TGTGCCAGCAGTTTACGACAGGGTAATGAAAAACTGTTTTTT. It is translated as CASSLRQGNEKLFF.

The J gene is TRBJ2-2, the V gene TRBV5-1, with 9 bases lining up with TRBD1. The CDR3 has 16 amino acids. The ends lost 0 bases at V and 3 bases at J; junction bases unmatched: 3. CDR1 and CDR2 (germline): SGHRS, YFSETQ. For the CDR3, the DNA is TGCGCCAGCAGCTTGGAAACAGGGGGCGACACCGGGGAGCTGTTTTTT. Its protein product is CASSLETGGDTGELFF. Variable domain in full (rest from reference TRBV5-1 and TRBJ2-2): KAGVTQTPRYLIKTRGQQVTLSCSPISGHRSVSWYQQTPGQGLQFLFEYFSETQRNKGNFPGRFSGRQFSNSRSEMNVSTLELGDSALYLCASSLETGGDTGELFFGEGSRLTVL.

V is TRBV5-5 and J is TRBJ1-1; D is unclear. The CDR3 runs to 15 residues. Germline CDR1 reads SGHKS; CDR2 reads YYEKEE (reference sequence). Trimming took off 0 bases at V and 1 base at J, with 10 bases between the two ends. CDR3 residues: CASSLEPVRNTEAFF. In DNA, the CDR3 is TGTGCCAGCAGCTTGGAACCAGTTAGGAACACTGAAGCTTTCTTT. The entire variable domain, with the rest obtained from reference TRBV5-5 and TRBJ1-1, is as follows: DAGVTQSPTHLIKTRGQQVTLRCSPISGHKSVSWYQQVLGQGPQFIFQYYEKEERGRGNFPDRFSARQFPNYSSELNVNALLLGDSALYLCASSLEPVRNTEAFFGQGTRLTVV.

There are a few counts of this clonotype. The chain uses TRBV2 and TRBJ1-4, with TRBD1 matching 8 bases. Germline lookup yields CDR1 SNHLY and CDR2 FYNNEI. The CDR3 covers 17 residues. The trim removed 4 bases at V and 5 bases at J, leaving 12 bases unmatched. This CDR3 reads CASSVGPFGQGNEKLFF. In DNA form, the CDR3 reads TGTGCCAGCAGTGTGGGTCCCTTCGGACAGGGCAATGAAAAACTGTTTTTT.

The rearrangement uses TRBV10-3 and TRBJ2-7; 7 bases line up with TRBD1. The CDR3 has 13 amino acids. Germline trimming cut 6 bases from V and 3 bases from J; bases unmatched to any gene: 5. Germline-derived CDR1 and CDR2 are ENHRY and SYGVKD. CDR3 in DNA: TGTGCCATCAGCCCGGGACAGAGCTACGAGCAGTACTTC. Translating it yields CAISPGQSYEQYF.

Only a few counts were recorded for this clonotype. This chain uses TRBV12-3 or TRBV12-4 with TRBJ1-1, with no clear D. The CDR3 loop spans 15 amino acids. The ends were cut back, 2 bases at V and 1 base at J, with 11 bases in the middle. The CDR3 coding sequence is TGTGCCAGCAGTTTATACAACAGAGGGAACACTGAAGCTTTCTTT. Translation gives CASSLYNRGNTEAFF.

This clonotype was detected ten times or more. This chain uses TRBV20-1 with TRBJ1-1, with a possible D match to TRBD1 (6 bases). Germline V gives CDR1 DFQATT, CDR2 SNEGSKA (reference sequence). V was cut by 6 bases and J by 0 bases, with 11 bases left in between. This CDR3 region has 13 residues. As DNA, the CDR3 is TGCAGTGCCAGGACAGACTTGAACACTGAAGCTTTCTTT. Residues: CSARTDLNTEAFF.